This T cell receptor (beta chain) was sequenced for a study of radiotherapy plus CTLA-4 blockade in lung cancer. Study overall: Objective responses were seen in 18% of patients, disease control in more than 30%.

For this clone: Its target is unknown.

The germline V gene encodes CDR1 SGHNT and CDR2 YYREEE (reference sequence). The CDR3 consists of 15 residues. Trimming cost V 4 bases and J 4 bases, with 17 bases left between them. Clones were read by immunoSEQ multiplex PCR, and TCRdb kept only the in-frame ones, dropping some. The profile shows over 100,000 clones, around 84% of them singletons. Whole-study results and caveats: Alongside interferon-beta, early blood T cell clone dynamics were reportedly the best predictor of response. After radiotherapy and ipilimumab, tumor-derived clones expanded in peripheral blood.

The chain couples TRBV5-4 to TRBJ1-1; maybe TRBD1 (5 bases). Sequenced here: peripheral blood, sampled from a patient treated with radiotherapy plus ipilimumab. The sequence derives from a human donor with non-small cell lung cancer that progressed on radiotherapy plus ipilimumab. Some clones in this sample may be carry-over from other donors' samples. In DNA, the CDR3 is TGTGCCAGCAGCCCCAGTGGGGGATCGGCCACTGAAGCTTTCTTT. It yields the protein CASSPSGGSATEAFF. The whole variable domain, remainder taken from reference TRBV5-4 and TRBJ1-1, is ETGVTQSPTHLIKTRGQQVTLRCSSQSGHNTVSWYQQALGQGPQFIFQYYREEENGRGNFPPRFSGLQFPNYSSELNVNALELDDSALYLCASSPSGGSATEAFFGQGTRLTVV.